This T cell receptor (beta chain) was sequenced for a study of regulatory T cells in long-lasting Graves disease. Study conclusions and caveats: Not thyroid tissue but only peripheral blood was studied. Persistent patients had more shared public clonotypes (around 2,800) than new patients (around 950). Gene preferences differed: TRBV28, TRBJ1-2, TRBJ2-5 in persistent cases.

The CDR3 extends over 13 amino acids. CDR1 and CDR2 from the germline V gene are SGHTA and FQGTGA. Trimming stripped 2 bases from V and 5 bases from J, with 9 bases between. Arm-PCR of CDR3 regions and iRepertoire HTBI primers were the basis on which TCR beta libraries were built. Each CDR3 protein gets one entry after TCRdb re-called the multiplex PCR reads with MiXCR. The data contain about 340,000 distinct CDR3 sequences, 15% to 20% of them singletons. Time point defined: persistent/refractory GD, antithyroid drugs over 5 years with positive TRAb. PBMC-extracted RNA yielded the TCR library. With EDTA tubes as the receptacles, approximately 10 milliliters of peripheral blood were drawn. This clonotype was seen many times. As yet, its antigen is unknown.

The sequencing used peripheral blood mononuclear cells (PBMCs), collected when the disease was refractory, from a patient treated with antithyroid drugs. J is TRBJ2-5 and V is TRBV7-3; D remains ambiguous. This TCR derives from a female donor with Graves disease. DNA of the CDR3: TGTGCCAGCAGCTTAGGCGCATCGGAGACCCAGTACTTC. It specifies CASSLGASETQYF.